What follows describes a single TCR beta chain. Per the original methods: By means of reference gene primer amplification, nucleated cell counts were estimated. TCRdb keeps only in-frame clones here, not all; method: immunoSEQ multiplex PCR. V and J calls and clone size come straight from that table; D and trimming were deduced from the DNA. The sample lists under 250,000 clones; around 91% were seen once. Germline CDR1 reads SGHRS; CDR2 reads YFSETQ. The CDR3 has 15 residues. Trimming removed 2 bases from V and 0 bases from J; junction bases left unmatched: 3. This entry belongs to a study of blood T cell repertoires in COVID-19. Study at large: The study drew acute and convalescent COVID-19 samples from the United States, Italy and Spain. T cells, B-cell-depleted T cells, or PBMCs provided the cDNA or gDNA that served as material.

The sample taken for sequencing was peripheral blood. This chain connects TRBV5-1 to TRBJ1-1, with 8 bases fitting TRBD1. The TCR comes from a woman aged 40-49 years with acute or convalescent COVID-19. CDR3 protein: CASSFYRGMNTEAFF. CDR3 nucleotide sequence: TGCGCCAGCAGCTTTTACAGGGGGATGAACACTGAAGCTTTCTTT.